This TCR beta chain was retrieved from a study of blood T cells in healthy people across ages. Regarding the study as a whole: Measured against age, TCR beta diversity per million T cells decreased in a roughly linear manner.

In regard to this clonotype: What it binds is unknown. This may arise from a read error, as a much more abundant clone is one base away.

Through a sample-barcoded 5' primer and a J-beta primer mix, a second PCR was run for roughly 6 to 12 cycles. Every cDNA molecule bore a tag from a template-switch adaptor containing 12 random nucleotides. MiXCR was run by TCRdb on the 5' RACE reads, yielding one entry per CDR3 protein. Here the sample spans around 1,000,000 distinct CDR3 sequences, less than 45% being singletons. CDR1 and CDR2 (germline): SQVTM, ANQGSEA. The CDR3 is 15 amino acids. The sequence was obtained from a young man in good health. The rearrangement links TRBV29-1 to TRBJ2-3; D may be TRBD1 (5 bases). Source material: blood. For the CDR3, the DNA is TGCAGCGTTGAATGGTCAGGCCTCAGCACAGGTACGCAGTATTTT. Its protein product is CSVEWSGLSTGTQYF.